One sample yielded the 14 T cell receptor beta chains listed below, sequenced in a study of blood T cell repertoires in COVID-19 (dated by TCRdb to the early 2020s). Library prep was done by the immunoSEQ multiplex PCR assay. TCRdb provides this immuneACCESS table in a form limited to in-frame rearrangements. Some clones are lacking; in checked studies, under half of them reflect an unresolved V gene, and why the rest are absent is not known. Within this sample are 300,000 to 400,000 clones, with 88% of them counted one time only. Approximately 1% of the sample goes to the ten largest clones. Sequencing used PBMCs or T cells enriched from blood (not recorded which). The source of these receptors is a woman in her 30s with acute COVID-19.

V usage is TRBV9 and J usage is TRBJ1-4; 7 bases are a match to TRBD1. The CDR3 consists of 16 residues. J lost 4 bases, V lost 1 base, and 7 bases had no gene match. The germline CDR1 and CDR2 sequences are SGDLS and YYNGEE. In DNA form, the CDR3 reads TGTGCCAGCAGCGTACCAAAACAGGGGATTAATGAAAAACTGTTTTTT. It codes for CASSVPKQGINEKLFF.

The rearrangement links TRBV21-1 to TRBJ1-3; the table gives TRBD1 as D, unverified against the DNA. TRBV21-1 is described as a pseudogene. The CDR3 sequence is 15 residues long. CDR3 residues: CASSRRDRSGNTIYF. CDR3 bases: TGTGCCAGCAGCAGAAGGGACAGGTCTGGAAACACCATATATTTT.

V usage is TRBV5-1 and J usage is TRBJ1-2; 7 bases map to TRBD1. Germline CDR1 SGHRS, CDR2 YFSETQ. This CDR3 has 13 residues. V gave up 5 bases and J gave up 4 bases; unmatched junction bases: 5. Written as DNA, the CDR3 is TGCGCCAGCAGAAGACAGGGCCGCTATGGCTACACCTTC. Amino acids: CASRRQGRYGYTF.

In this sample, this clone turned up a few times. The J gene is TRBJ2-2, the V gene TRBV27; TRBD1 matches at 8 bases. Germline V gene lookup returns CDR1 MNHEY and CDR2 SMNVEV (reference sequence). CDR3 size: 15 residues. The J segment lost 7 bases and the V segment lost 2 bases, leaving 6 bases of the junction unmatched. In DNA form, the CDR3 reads TGTGCCAGCAGTTTACTCTTAGACAGGGGCGGGGAGCTGTTTTTT. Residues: CASSLLLDRGGELFF.

CDR3 bases: TGTGCCAGCAGCCTCTCACTCGGGGGACAGGCTTTCTTT. As protein: CASSLSLGGQAFF. This chain uses TRBV7-2 with TRBJ1-1; 7 bases line up with TRBD1. CDR3 length: 13 amino acids. V trimming: 5 bases; J trimming: 11 bases; junction bases outside the gene matches: 11. The germline gives CDR1 SGHTA, CDR2 FQGNSA. The variable domain in full, with the rest retrieved from reference TRBV7-2 and TRBJ1-1, is GAGVSQSPSNKVTEKGKDVELRCDPISGHTALYWYRQSLGQGLEFLIYFQGNSAPDKSGLPSDRFSAERTGGSVSTLTIQRTQQEDSAVYLCASSLSLGGQAFFGQGTRLTVV.

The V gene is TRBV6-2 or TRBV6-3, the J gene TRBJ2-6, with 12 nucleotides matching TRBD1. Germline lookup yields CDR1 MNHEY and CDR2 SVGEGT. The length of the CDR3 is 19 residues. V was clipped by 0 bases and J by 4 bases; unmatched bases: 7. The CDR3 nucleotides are TGTGCCAGCAGTTACTCGGCGGGACAGGGGGCGCGGGGGGCCAACGTCCTGACTTTC. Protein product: CASSYSAGQGARGANVLTF.

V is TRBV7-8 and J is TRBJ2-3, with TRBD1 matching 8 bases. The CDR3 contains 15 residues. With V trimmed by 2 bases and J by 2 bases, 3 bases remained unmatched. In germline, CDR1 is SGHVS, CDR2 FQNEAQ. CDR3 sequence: CASSLWTGTTDTQYF. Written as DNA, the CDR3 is TGTGCCAGCAGCTTATGGACAGGGACCACAGATACGCAGTATTTT.

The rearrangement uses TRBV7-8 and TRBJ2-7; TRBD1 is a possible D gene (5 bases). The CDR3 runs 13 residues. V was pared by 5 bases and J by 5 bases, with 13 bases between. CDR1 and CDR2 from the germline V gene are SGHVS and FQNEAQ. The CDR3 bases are TGTGCCAGCAGCCGTACGGACAAGAACGAGCAGTACTTC. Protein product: CASSRTDKNEQYF.

CDR3 coding DNA: TGTGCCTGGAGTGTGGGGAGAACAGGGGGGTACACTGAAGCTTTCTTT. Protein: CAWSVGRTGGYTEAFF. This chain joins TRBV30 and TRBJ1-1; 8 nucleotides line up with TRBD1. The germline gives CDR1 GTSNPN, CDR2 SVGIG (reference sequence). Germline trimming cut 0 bases from V and 3 bases from J; bases unmatched to any gene: 9. This CDR3 has 16 amino acids.

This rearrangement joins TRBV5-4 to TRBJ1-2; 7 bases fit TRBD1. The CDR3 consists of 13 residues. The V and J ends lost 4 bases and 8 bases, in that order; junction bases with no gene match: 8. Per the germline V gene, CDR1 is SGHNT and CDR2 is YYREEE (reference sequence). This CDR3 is CASSRTGVEGYTF. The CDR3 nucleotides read TGTGCCAGCAGCCGAACAGGGGTGGAGGGCTACACCTTC.

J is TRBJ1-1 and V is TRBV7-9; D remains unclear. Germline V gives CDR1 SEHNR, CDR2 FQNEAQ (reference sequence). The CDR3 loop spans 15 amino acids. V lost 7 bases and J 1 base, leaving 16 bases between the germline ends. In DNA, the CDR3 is TGTGCCAGCAACCCCCTCAGGACTGAGAACACTGAAGCTTTCTTT. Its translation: CASNPLRTENTEAFF.

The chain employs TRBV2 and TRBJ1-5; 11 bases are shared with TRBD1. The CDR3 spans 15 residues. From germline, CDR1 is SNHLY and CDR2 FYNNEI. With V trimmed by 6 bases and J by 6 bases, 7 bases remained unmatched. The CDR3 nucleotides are TGTGCCAGCAGCCCCGGACAGGGGGCATCTCAGCCCCAGCATTTT. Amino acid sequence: CASSPGQGASQPQHF.

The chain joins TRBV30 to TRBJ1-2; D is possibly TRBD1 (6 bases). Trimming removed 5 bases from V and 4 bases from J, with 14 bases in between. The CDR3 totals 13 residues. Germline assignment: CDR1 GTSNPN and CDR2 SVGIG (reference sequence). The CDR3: CAWAQGNGYGYTF. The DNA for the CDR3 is TGTGCCTGGGCACAGGGAAACGGCTATGGCTACACCTTC.

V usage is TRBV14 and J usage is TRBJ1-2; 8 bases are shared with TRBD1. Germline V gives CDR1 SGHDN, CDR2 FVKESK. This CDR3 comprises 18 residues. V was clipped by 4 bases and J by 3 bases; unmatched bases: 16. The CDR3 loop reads CASSPPWGQAHLDYGYTF. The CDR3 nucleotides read TGTGCCAGCAGCCCCCCGTGGGGACAGGCTCATCTGGACTATGGCTACACCTTC. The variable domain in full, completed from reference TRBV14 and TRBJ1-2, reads EAGVTQFPSHSVIEKGQTVTLRCDPISGHDNLYWYRRVMGKEIKFLLHFVKESKQDESGMPNNRFLAERTGGTYSTLKVQPAELEDSGVYFCASSPPWGQAHLDYGYTFGSGTRLTVV.